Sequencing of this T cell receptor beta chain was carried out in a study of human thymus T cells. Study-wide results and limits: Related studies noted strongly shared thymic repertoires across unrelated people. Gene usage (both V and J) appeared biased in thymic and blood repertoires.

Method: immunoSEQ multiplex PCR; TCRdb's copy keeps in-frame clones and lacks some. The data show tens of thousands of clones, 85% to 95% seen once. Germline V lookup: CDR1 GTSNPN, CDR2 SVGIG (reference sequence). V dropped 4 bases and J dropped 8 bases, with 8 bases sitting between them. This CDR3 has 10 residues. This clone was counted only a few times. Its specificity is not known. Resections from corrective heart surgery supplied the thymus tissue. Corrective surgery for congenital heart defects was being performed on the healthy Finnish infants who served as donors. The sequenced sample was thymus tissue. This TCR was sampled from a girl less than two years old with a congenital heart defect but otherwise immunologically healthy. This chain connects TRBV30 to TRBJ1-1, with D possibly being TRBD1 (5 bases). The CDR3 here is CAWNQGEAFF. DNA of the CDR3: TGTGCCTGGAACCAGGGAGAAGCTTTCTTT.